This is a list of T cell receptor beta chains from one sample in a study of T cell responses to AZD1222 COVID-19 vaccine. TCRdb's table, derived via immunoSEQ multiplex PCR, lists solely in-frame clones and lacks some. Of 15,000 to 20,000 clones listed, around nine tenths were seen once; the top ten hold about 9.5%. The source was peripheral blood, collected 28 days after the second AZD1222 dose. All receptors derive from an adult who received the AZD1222 COVID-19 vaccine. The CDR3 runs from the conserved cysteine through the conserved F or W. A D gene is named only where the DNA matches it firmly. The size of a clone is reported for some rows only, either as once, few or many, or as a class for expanded clones.

CDR3 DNA: TGTGCCAGCAGCTTGGCCCCCCCTCGAATTGAAGCTTTCTTT; CDR3 protein: CASSLAPPRIEAFF; J gene: TRBJ1-1; clone size: .; V gene: TRBV5-4; D gene: .
CDR3 DNA: TGTGCCAGCAGCTTAGGGACCCCTAGGGATACGCAGTATTTT; CDR3 protein: CASSLGTPRDTQYF; J gene: TRBJ2-3; clone size: .; V gene: TRBV11-2; D gene: .
CDR3 DNA: TGTGCCAGCAGCTCCCCCCAAGATACGCAGTATTTT; CDR3 protein: CASSSPQDTQYF; J gene: TRBJ2-3; clone size: .; V gene: TRBV3-1/TRBV3-2; D gene: .
CDR3 DNA: TGTGCCAGCAATATCTTTCTCTCGGCGGGGAACACCGGGGAGCTGTTTTTT; CDR3 protein: CASNIFLSAGNTGELFF; J gene: TRBJ2-2; clone size: .; V gene: TRBV28; D gene: .
CDR3 DNA: TGCGCCAGCAGCTTGCAGTATTTT; CDR3 protein: CASSLQYF; J gene: TRBJ2-3; clone size: .; V gene: TRBV5-1; D gene: .
CDR3 DNA: TGTGCCAGCAGCATCCAAGGGGGCCGATTGGGCTACAATGAGCAGTTCTTC; CDR3 protein: CASSIQGGRLGYNEQFF; J gene: TRBJ2-1; clone size: .; V gene: TRBV7-2; D gene: TRBD1
CDR3 DNA: TGTGCCAGCAGGGACTTCCAGTCAGGCATTCAGTACTTC; CDR3 protein: CASRDFQSGIQYF; J gene: TRBJ2-4; clone size: .; V gene: TRBV28; D gene: .
CDR3 DNA: TGTGCCAGTTCCGCGGGCGGGAGCAGGTACGAGCAGTACTTC; CDR3 protein: CASSAGGSRYEQYF; J gene: TRBJ2-7; clone size: .; V gene: TRBV19; D gene: TRBD2
CDR3 DNA: TGTGCCAGCAGCCAGGTCCTGGGGGGGGCCACAGATACGCAGTATTTT; CDR3 protein: CASSQVLGGATDTQYF; J gene: TRBJ2-3; clone size: .; V gene: TRBV7-7; D gene: .
CDR3 DNA: TGTGCCAGCAGCTCCGGCAGGGCGGGCTACGAGCAGTACTTC; CDR3 protein: CASSSGRAGYEQYF; J gene: TRBJ2-7; clone size: once; V gene: TRBV11-2; D gene: .
CDR3 DNA: TGTGCCAGCTCCCCTAATACAGGGGACTCTGGAAACACCATATATTTT; CDR3 protein: CASSPNTGDSGNTIYF; J gene: TRBJ1-3; clone size: .; V gene: TRBV18; D gene: TRBD1
CDR3 DNA: TGTGCCAGCAGCTCCCTCCGTCTGGCAGATACGCAGTATTTT; CDR3 protein: CASSSLRLADTQYF; J gene: TRBJ2-3; clone size: .; V gene: TRBV11-2; D gene: .
CDR3 DNA: TGTGCCAGCAGTTTAGCGGGAGGGCCCTACGAGCAGTACTTC; CDR3 protein: CASSLAGGPYEQYF; J gene: TRBJ2-7; clone size: .; V gene: TRBV6-5; D gene: TRBD2
CDR3 DNA: TGTGCCAGCAGCCAAGACCCAGGGGTGGCCTACAATGAGCAGTTCTTC; CDR3 protein: CASSQDPGVAYNEQFF; J gene: TRBJ2-1; clone size: .; V gene: TRBV3-1/TRBV3-2; D gene: .
CDR3 DNA: TGCGCCAGCAGCCAATACTCCGCTCCGGGACTAGCGGAGTACAATGAGCAGTTCTTC; CDR3 protein: CASSQYSAPGLAEYNEQFF; J gene: TRBJ2-1; clone size: few; V gene: TRBV4-1; D gene: TRBD2
CDR3 DNA: TGTGCCAGCAGCTCACGACTAGCGGGGATCACAGATACGCAGTATTTT; CDR3 protein: CASSSRLAGITDTQYF; J gene: TRBJ2-3; clone size: .; V gene: TRBV5-4; D gene: TRBD2
CDR3 DNA: TGTGCCAGCAGCCGCTCGCTAGCGGGAGGAGAGCAGTTCTTC; CDR3 protein: CASSRSLAGGEQFF; J gene: TRBJ2-1; clone size: .; V gene: TRBV7-9; D gene: TRBD2
CDR3 DNA: TGTGCCAGCAGCTTCGCTTTGGAGTTCGGGGGGGCTTTCTTT; CDR3 protein: CASSFALEFGGAFF; J gene: TRBJ1-1; clone size: .; V gene: TRBV7-8; D gene: .
CDR3 DNA: TGTGCCAGCAGCCCTGCGACTAGCGGGAACTACGAGCAGTACTTC; CDR3 protein: CASSPATSGNYEQYF; J gene: TRBJ2-7; clone size: few; V gene: TRBV5-4; D gene: TRBD2
CDR3 DNA: TGTGCCAGCAGCCAAGGGTCGGGGCAGACCCAGTACTTC; CDR3 protein: CASSQGSGQTQYF; J gene: TRBJ2-5; clone size: once; V gene: TRBV3-1/TRBV3-2; D gene: .
CDR3 DNA: TGTGCCAGCAGTAGGCGTAACTCCTACAATGAGCAGTTCTTC; CDR3 protein: CASSRRNSYNEQFF; J gene: TRBJ2-1; clone size: few; V gene: TRBV28; D gene: .
CDR3 DNA: TGTGCCAGCTCAAGTTTTTTCGGGGTTGGCGAAGAGACCCAGTACTTC; CDR3 protein: CASSSFFGVGEETQYF; J gene: TRBJ2-5; clone size: once; V gene: TRBV18; D gene: .
CDR3 DNA: TGTGCCAGCAGCCGCCGGACTAGCGGGGTGAACACCGGGGAGCTGTTTTTT; CDR3 protein: CASSRRTSGVNTGELFF; J gene: TRBJ2-2; clone size: few; V gene: TRBV4-2; D gene: TRBD2
CDR3 DNA: TGTGCCAGCAGCTTGGAGGTGACCTCGGGCGAGCAGTACTTC; CDR3 protein: CASSLEVTSGEQYF; J gene: TRBJ2-7; clone size: .; V gene: TRBV5-4; D gene: .
CDR3 DNA: TGTGCCAGTAGTACAACAGGAAACTCCTATAATTCACCCCTCCACTTT; CDR3 protein: CASSTTGNSYNSPLHF; J gene: TRBJ1-6; clone size: .; V gene: TRBV19; D gene: .
CDR3 DNA: TGTGCCAGCAGCAACCCGGGACAGGGGCGCCACTATGGCTACACCTTC; CDR3 protein: CASSNPGQGRHYGYTF; J gene: TRBJ1-2; clone size: .; V gene: TRBV5-8; D gene: TRBD1
CDR3 DNA: TGTGCCAGCAGCTTGGTGCTTGGGCAAATCTCTGGAAACACCATATATTTT; CDR3 protein: CASSLVLGQISGNTIYF; J gene: TRBJ1-3; clone size: .; V gene: TRBV5-5; D gene: .
CDR3 DNA: TGTGCCAGCAGCTTACGGTTTTACACAGATACGCAGTATTTT; CDR3 protein: CASSLRFYTDTQYF; J gene: TRBJ2-3; clone size: .; V gene: TRBV7-8; D gene: .
CDR3 DNA: TGTGCCAGCAGCTTGATGGGATTGTCATACAATGAGCAGTTCTTC; CDR3 protein: CASSLMGLSYNEQFF; J gene: TRBJ2-1; clone size: .; V gene: TRBV5-4; D gene: .
CDR3 DNA: TGTGCCATCAGTGAGTCGGCCTTCGGCGGGATCTCAGATACGCAGTATTTT; CDR3 protein: CAISESAFGGISDTQYF; J gene: TRBJ2-3; clone size: few; V gene: TRBV10-3; D gene: .
CDR3 DNA: TGTGCCAGTAGTTCACAGACCCAGGGGGATACGCAGTATTTT; CDR3 protein: CASSSQTQGDTQYF; J gene: TRBJ2-3; clone size: .; V gene: TRBV19; D gene: .
CDR3 DNA: TGTGCCAGCCACGGCGGCGGGGGCAATCAGCCCCAGCATTTT; CDR3 protein: CASHGGGGNQPQHF; J gene: TRBJ1-5; clone size: .; V gene: TRBV2; D gene: .
CDR3 DNA: TGTGCCTGGAGTCGTGGCTCGGGACAGAACTACGAGCAGTACTTC; CDR3 protein: CAWSRGSGQNYEQYF; J gene: TRBJ2-7; clone size: .; V gene: TRBV30; D gene: TRBD1
CDR3 DNA: TGTGCCAGTAGCCCGACACAGAACACTGAAGCTTTCTTT; CDR3 protein: CASSPTQNTEAFF; J gene: TRBJ1-1; clone size: once; V gene: TRBV19; D gene: .
CDR3 DNA: TGTGCCAGTAGTTCGCCGGGGACAGGGAACAATCAGCCCCAGCATTTT; CDR3 protein: CASSSPGTGNNQPQHF; J gene: TRBJ1-5; clone size: .; V gene: TRBV19; D gene: TRBD1
CDR3 DNA: TGTGCCAGCAGTGGCGGATACACAGATACGCAGTATTTT; CDR3 protein: CASSGGYTDTQYF; J gene: TRBJ2-3; clone size: .; V gene: TRBV2; D gene: .
CDR3 DNA: TGTGCCAGCCGACCAGCGGGAGATAGCTACAATGAGCAGTTCTTC; CDR3 protein: CASRPAGDSYNEQFF; J gene: TRBJ2-1; clone size: once; V gene: TRBV6-5; D gene: TRBD2
CDR3 DNA: TGTGCCAGCAGCTTAGGTGGTTTAGGGGGGCGAAGTGAGCAGTTCTTC; CDR3 protein: CASSLGGLGGRSEQFF; J gene: TRBJ2-1; clone size: .; V gene: TRBV7-7; D gene: .
CDR3 DNA: TGTGCCAGCCACAAGACAGGGATTAACACCGGGGAGCTGTTTTTT; CDR3 protein: CASHKTGINTGELFF; J gene: TRBJ2-2; clone size: .; V gene: TRBV7-9; D gene: TRBD1
CDR3 DNA: TGCGCCAGCAGCCAAGCTGTAACTAGCGGGAGCACAGATACGCAGTATTTT; CDR3 protein: CASSQAVTSGSTDTQYF; J gene: TRBJ2-3; clone size: few; V gene: TRBV4-1; D gene: TRBD2
CDR3 DNA: TGTGCCAGCAGTGATGGTGCAGGGAGATCACCCCTCCACTTT; CDR3 protein: CASSDGAGRSPLHF; J gene: TRBJ1-6; clone size: .; V gene: TRBV2; D gene: .
CDR3 DNA: TGTGCCAGCATCGTATGGCGGACTGACAATGAGCAGTTCTTC; CDR3 protein: CASIVWRTDNEQFF; J gene: TRBJ2-1; clone size: .; V gene: TRBV2; D gene: .
CDR3 DNA: TGCAGCGTGGGACAGGGGCTAGGGACTGAAGCTTTCTTT; CDR3 protein: CSVGQGLGTEAFF; J gene: TRBJ1-1; clone size: .; V gene: TRBV29-1; D gene: TRBD1